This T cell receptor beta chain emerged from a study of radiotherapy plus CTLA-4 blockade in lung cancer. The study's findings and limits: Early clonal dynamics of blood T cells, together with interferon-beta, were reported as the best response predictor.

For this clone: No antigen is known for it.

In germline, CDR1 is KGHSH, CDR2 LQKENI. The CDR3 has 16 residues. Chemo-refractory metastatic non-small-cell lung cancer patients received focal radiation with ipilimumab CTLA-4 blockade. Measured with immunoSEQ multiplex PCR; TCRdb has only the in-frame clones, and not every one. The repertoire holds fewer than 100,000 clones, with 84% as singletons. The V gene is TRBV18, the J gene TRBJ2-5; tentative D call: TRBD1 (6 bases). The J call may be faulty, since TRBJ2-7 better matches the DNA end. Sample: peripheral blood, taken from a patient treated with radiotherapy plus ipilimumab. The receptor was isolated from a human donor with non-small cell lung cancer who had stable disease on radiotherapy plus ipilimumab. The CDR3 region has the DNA TGTGCCAGCTCAGGAAGAACTGGGACAAAGGCCGACGAGCAGTACTTC. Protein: CASSGRTGTKADEQYF.